This record concerns one TCR beta chain sequence. The entry originates in a study of cytomegalovirus exposure and HLA in healthy donors. The V segment lost 2 bases and the J segment 4 bases; nucleotides outside the gene matches: 14. Germline V gene sequence: CDR1 MNHNS, CDR2 SASEGT. The CDR3 runs 17 residues. The PCR ran on 60 Vbeta and 13 Jbeta primers. This table comes from immunoSEQ multiplex PCR, and its TCRdb copy is limited to in-frame clones, with some not included. Of under 200,000 clones listed, more than 65% are singletons. Sample: PBMCs. The sequence was obtained from a male donor in good health and CMV-seronegative. This chain links TRBV6-1 with TRBJ2-7; 7 bases fit TRBD2. As DNA, the CDR3 is TGTGCCAGCAGTGAACAAACTGGACTAGGTTCATCGTACGAGCAGTACTTC. Encoded protein: CASSEQTGLGSSYEQYF.